What follows are 8 T cell receptor beta chains derived from one specimen sequenced in a study of blood T cell repertoires in COVID-19. Assay used: immunoSEQ multiplex PCR; TCRdb lists only in-frame clones, some missing. The sample contains about 200,000 clones, nearly 90% of which appear only once. Material: peripheral blood. These receptors all come from a man aged 45-65 years with acute or convalescent COVID-19.

This chain uses TRBV4-1 with TRBJ1-6, with D hard to call. Germline CDR1 and CDR2: MGHRA and YSYEKL. Trimming stripped 6 bases from V and 0 bases from J, with 15 bases between. CDR3 length: 17 residues. Here the CDR3 DNA reads TGCGCCAGCAGTCTCGAGCTGGGGAGCTCCTATAATTCACCCCTCCACTTT. This sequence encodes CASSLELGSSYNSPLHF.

This chain joins TRBV9 and TRBJ2-2, with 8 bases fitting TRBD1. Germline-derived CDR1 and CDR2 are SGDLS and YYNGEE. The CDR3 contains 16 residues. Trimming cost V 0 bases and J 1 base; bases outside gene matches: 2. The CDR3 is CASSVGGTGNTGELFF. In nucleotides, the CDR3 is TGTGCCAGCAGCGTAGGCGGGACAGGGAACACCGGGGAGCTGTTTTTT.

The chain couples TRBV2 to TRBJ2-2; perhaps TRBD2 as D (5 bases). V was shortened by 8 bases and J by 3 bases, with 13 bases between the two germline ends. Germline assignment: CDR1 SNHLY and CDR2 FYNNEI. This CDR3 comprises 14 residues. The CDR3 nucleotides are TGTGCCAGCGGTCGGGGTGGGGACACCGGGGAGCTGTTTTTT. This translates into CASGRGGDTGELFF.

The chain recombines TRBV9 with TRBJ2-2, with 9 bases matching TRBD1. The CDR3 runs 16 residues. Germline loops: CDR1 SGDLS, CDR2 YYNGEE. V dropped 2 bases and J dropped 3; count of bases not matched to a gene: 5. CDR3 amino acids: CASSVSTGGDTGELFF. CDR3 nucleotide sequence: TGTGCCAGCAGCGTTTCGACAGGGGGTGACACCGGGGAGCTGTTTTTT. Together with reference TRBV9 and TRBJ2-2, the CDR3 gives the full variable domain: DSGVTQTPKHLITATGQRVTLRCSPRSGDLSVYWYQQSLDQGLQFLIQYYNGEERAKGNILERFSAQQFPDLHSELNLSSLELGDSALYFCASSVSTGGDTGELFFGEGSRLTVL.

V usage is TRBV7-8 and J usage is TRBJ2-7; 7 nucleotides match TRBD2. The CDR3 covers 18 residues. J lost 3 bases, V lost 1 base, and 15 bases had no gene match. Germline CDR1 is SGHVS and CDR2 is FQNEAQ. The CDR3 nucleotides read TGTGCCAGCAGCTTAGTCAGCGGTGGGGGGACTATCGTCTACGAGCAGTACTTC. It specifies CASSLVSGGGTIVYEQYF.

This clone came up a few times. The chain uses TRBV28 and TRBJ1-6, with D hard to call. This CDR3 is 17 amino acids long. Looked up from germline, CDR1 is MDHEN and CDR2 is SYDVKM. The V and J ends lost 2 bases and 2 bases respectively, with 13 bases between them. The CDR3 protein is CASSLDPNSPYNSPLHF. DNA for the CDR3: TGTGCCAGCAGTTTAGACCCCAACAGCCCCTATAATTCACCCCTCCACTTT.

The chain combines TRBV5-1 with TRBJ2-5; 11 bases line up with TRBD2. CDR3 length: 15 amino acids. With 1 base clipped from V and 5 bases from J, the junction kept 4 bases outside the gene matches. CDR1 and CDR2 (germline): SGHRS, YFSETQ. CDR3 DNA: TGCGCCAGCAGCTTGACTAGCGGGAGTTACGAGACCCAGTACTTC. It encodes CASSLTSGSYETQYF.

The count of this clone is one. The rearrangement links TRBV7-8 to TRBJ2-5; D gene uncertain. Trimming pared 0 bases from V and 2 bases from J, leaving 10 bases between. The CDR3 extends over 15 amino acids. Germline V gene sequence: CDR1 SGHVS, CDR2 FQNEAQ. As DNA, the CDR3 is TGTGCCAGCAGCTTAGCGCCCTACAGTCAAGAGACCCAGTACTTC. It specifies CASSLAPYSQETQYF. The variable domain in full, with the rest retrieved from reference TRBV7-8 and TRBJ2-5, is GAGVSQSPRYKVAKRGQDVALRCDPISGHVSLFWYQQALGQGPEFLTYFQNEAQLDKSGLPSDRFFAERPEGSVSTLKIQRTQQEDSAVYLCASSLAPYSQETQYFGPGTRLLVL.